Included here is one T cell receptor beta chain sequence, with context. One entry per CDR3 protein, called by TCRdb with MiXCR from the 5' RACE reads. The sample carries about 390,000 distinct CDR3 sequences, under 25% recorded once. Germline values: CDR1 SGHVS, CDR2 FNYEAQ. The CDR3 consists of 16 residues. V lost 5 bases and J lost 0; bases outside the gene matches: 10. This entry belongs to a study of T-cell memory formation after mild COVID-19. The chain is built from TRBV7-6 and TRBJ2-7; the match to TRBD1 covers 7 bases. What was sequenced was PBMCs or a T cell subset sorted from them (not recorded which). The TCR sequence derives from an adult woman who had mild COVID-19 (a few samples of this study predate the infection). Cell type and time point are not known. The CDR3 nucleotides are TGTGCCAGCAGCCCGGCGACAGGGTCTAGCTCCTACGAGCAGTACTTC. The encoded protein is CASSPATGSSSYEQYF.